This TCR beta chain was documented in a study of CD8+ T cells in alopecia areata. General study points: Compared with normal scalp, lesional scalp had higher clonality and more expanded CD8+ clones.

Looked up from germline, CDR1 is DFQATT and CDR2 is SNEGSKA (reference sequence). The CDR3 comprises 11 residues, both ends counted. RNA, once extracted, was reverse transcribed into cDNA for use as the sequencing template. Generated by immunoSEQ multiplex PCR, the TCRdb table keeps only in-frame clones and is missing some. The data show approximately 100,000 clones, 35% to 50% seen once. This clone was recorded once. Its cognate antigen is unknown. No conserved phenylalanine or tryptophan is present at the end of the CDR3, so a read error is the likely explanation. The DNA is omitted, as the CDR3 cannot be located on it reliably, and the CDR3 follows TCRdb's listing.

The material sequenced was CD4+ T cells sorted from blood. The rearrangement joins TRBV20-1 to TRBJ2-3; the table's D call, TRBD1, was not checked against the DNA. The receptor was derived from a human donor with alopecia areata. This CDR3 reads CSAKTGQTFGT.